This TCR beta chain was sequenced for a study of blood T cell repertoires in COVID-19. Study summary: Acute-phase and convalescent COVID-19 samples originated in the United States, Italy and Spain. Nucleic acid was either cDNA or gDNA, and it came from T cells, B-cell-depleted T cells, or PBMCs.

CDR1 is SGDLS and CDR2 is YYNGEE in the germline V gene. The CDR3 extends over 16 amino acids. After removal of 0 bases from V and 4 bases from J, the junction contained 10 bases not matched to a gene. Authors' data handling: From reference gene primer amplification, estimates of nucleated cell counts were derived. Measured with immunoSEQ multiplex PCR; TCRdb has only the in-frame clones, and not every one. The V and J calls and clone size are taken from that table; D and trimming were inferred from the DNA. Counted here are 200,000 to 300,000 clones, just under 85% occurring once; the ten biggest clones make up 7.5% to 10%.

What was sequenced was peripheral blood. This chain connects TRBV9 to TRBJ2-7; 7 bases match TRBD1. The receptor's source is a man at least 80 years old with acute or convalescent COVID-19. The CDR3 sequence is CASSVETGSVVYEQYF. In DNA, the CDR3 is TGTGCCAGCAGCGTAGAGACAGGGTCCGTTGTTTACGAGCAGTACTTC.